This record looks at one T cell receptor (beta chain) sequence and its context. These data originate in a study of blood T cell repertoires in COVID-19. V dropped 0 bases and J dropped 3; count of bases not matched to a gene: 6. This CDR3 contains 15 residues. CDR1 and CDR2 from the germline V gene are SGHRS and YFSETQ. Repertoires were generated with immunoSEQ multiplex PCR, while TCRdb's copy carries only in-frame clones and drops some. Among 250,000 to 300,000 clones listed, roughly 88% were seen once. J is TRBJ2-7 and V is TRBV5-1; the match to TRBD2 covers 7 bases. This TCR was recovered from a woman aged 30 to 39 who had recovered from COVID-19. The specimen sequenced was peripheral blood. The CDR3 spells CASSLGGLVDYEQYF. The CDR3 nucleotides read TGCGCCAGCAGCTTGGGAGGACTAGTTGACTACGAGCAGTACTTC.